The TCR beta chain described here comes from a study of shared clonotypes between healthy human individuals. Across the whole study: The plates for each donor numbered three CD4 naive, three CD4 memory, two CD8 naive and one CD8 memory. Study-wide results and caveats: Naive CD4 clonotypes were shared across a handful of donors at 4.5% to 6.5%.

The data were produced by immunoSEQ multiplex PCR, yet TCRdb's version contains in-frame clones alone and is incomplete. This table has almost 750,000 clones, about two thirds appearing once. In this sample, this clone turned up a few times. The antigen is unknown. None of the donors, who were healthy HIV-negative adults, had recently had acute infections or vaccinations. CDR1 SGHRS and CDR2 YFSETQ come from the germline V gene. The CDR3 is 13 residues long. V was cut by 4 bases and J by 8 bases, with 15 bases left in between. Sequencing was performed on memory CD4+ T cells sorted from blood. Stated subset: CD45RA-negative fraction. The chain has TRBV5-1 and TRBJ1-2, with D possibly TRBD1 on 5 matching bases. This TCR came from a woman younger than 45 in good health. DNA of the CDR3: TGCGCCAGCAGCGCGGACACCCAAGGCGGCTACACCTTC. As protein: CASSADTQGGYTF.